Presented here are 29 T cell receptor beta chains from one specimen sequenced in a study of blood T cell repertoires in COVID-19 (dated by TCRdb to about 2020). The library was produced with the immunoSEQ multiplex PCR assay. Imported from immuneACCESS, the table was reduced by TCRdb to in-frame sequences with V and J called. These copies leave out some clones; in studies compared against another copy, an unresolved V gene accounts for under half, and the cause of the remainder is not known. Counted in this sample were a few hundred thousand clones; about 90% of them appeared once. Roughly 12% of the sample comes from the top ten. The specimen was peripheral blood. Receptors were obtained from a woman aged 30 to 39 with COVID-19, enrolled during active disease.

This sequence joins TRBV12-3 or TRBV12-4 and TRBJ2-5; the D gene is possibly TRBD2 (6 bases). This CDR3 is 13 amino acids long. The ends were cut back, 8 bases at V and 4 bases at J, with 14 bases in the middle. Here the CDR3 reads CASEGVGGETQYF. CDR3 nucleotides: TGTGCCAGCGAGGGCGTGGGGGGAGAGACCCAGTACTTC.

V and J are TRBV28 and TRBJ2-1, with 13 positions matching TRBD2. Germline CDR1 and CDR2: MDHEN and SYDVKM. This CDR3 region has 15 residues. After removal of 5 bases from V and 7 bases from J, the junction contained 5 bases not matched to a gene. The CDR3 sequence is CASSRTSGSRNEQFF. The CDR3 DNA reads as TGTGCCAGCAGTCGGACTAGCGGGAGTCGGAATGAGCAGTTCTTC.

CDR3 DNA: TGTGCCAGCACTCAACAGGGGTTCTATGGCTACACCTTC. Its protein is CASTQQGFYGYTF. The chain joins TRBV6-5 to TRBJ1-2, with 7 bases matching TRBD1. Germline-derived CDR1 and CDR2 are MNHEY and SVGAGI. Unmatched junction bases numbered 6, after V lost 7 bases and J lost 4 bases. This CDR3 has 13 amino acids.

The chain uses TRBV11-3 and TRBJ2-3, with 8 bases aligning to TRBD2. V shed 5 bases, J shed 4 bases, and the junction held 5 bases outside the gene matches. From germline, CDR1 is SGHNT and CDR2 YENEEA. The length of the CDR3 is 14 residues. The CDR3 sequence is CASSLGLEADTQYF. As DNA, the CDR3 is TGTGCCAGCAGCCTGGGACTAGAGGCAGATACGCAGTATTTT.

V and J are TRBV6-2 or TRBV6-3 and TRBJ2-3; D not resolved. The germline V gene encodes CDR1 MNHEY and CDR2 SVGEGT. This CDR3 has 17 residues. The V end lost 0 bases, the J end lost 6 bases, and 19 bases lay between the germline ends. The chain's CDR3 is CASSYSRISSAPDTQYF. In DNA, the CDR3 is TGTGCCAGCAGTTACTCGAGAATTTCGTCCGCACCGGATACGCAGTATTTT.

This chain links TRBV5-4 with TRBJ1-6; 8 nucleotides match TRBD1. Germline V gene data show CDR1 as SGHNT and CDR2 as YYREEE (reference sequence). With V trimmed by 4 bases and J by 7 bases, 4 bases remained unmatched. The CDR3 sequence is 14 residues long. DNA of the CDR3: TGTGCCAGCAGCACTCGACAGGGGAATTCACCCCTCCACTTT. As protein: CASSTRQGNSPLHF.

This clone was observed a single time. The V gene is TRBV7-9, the J gene TRBJ1-1; no firm D call. This CDR3 has 13 amino acids. Trimming pared 1 base from V and 1 base from J, leaving 4 bases between. Germline CDR1 SEHNR, CDR2 FQNEAQ (reference sequence). In DNA, the CDR3 is TGTGCCAGCAGCTTAGGACAGAACACTGAAGCTTTCTTT. Protein: CASSLGQNTEAFF.

This sequence joins TRBV6-6 and TRBJ2-2, with TRBD2 identical over 9 bases. This CDR3 is 15 amino acids long. Germline V lookup: CDR1 MNHNY, CDR2 SVGAGI (reference sequence). Trimming cost V 6 bases and J 7 bases; bases outside gene matches: 9. As DNA, the CDR3 is TGTGCCAGCAGAATTAGCGGGAGAATTGACGGGGAGCTGTTTTTT. This sequence encodes CASRISGRIDGELFF.

This clone was found a few times. This chain uses TRBV2 with TRBJ2-1; 13 bases match TRBD2. Germline V CDR1 and CDR2: SNHLY, FYNNEI. After removal of 4 bases from V and 12 bases from J, the junction contained 9 bases not matched to a gene. The CDR3 has 15 residues. CDR3 protein: CASSVRTSGRKMQFF. The CDR3 DNA reads TGTGCCAGCAGTGTCAGGACTAGCGGGAGAAAAATGCAGTTCTTC.

This clone was found once. The rearrangement uses TRBV9 and TRBJ2-1; 8 positions match TRBD2. V shed 3 bases, J shed 3 bases, and the junction held 2 bases outside the gene matches. The V gene's germline CDR1 is SGDLS and CDR2 YYNGEE. This CDR3 is 14 amino acids long. Written as DNA, the CDR3 is TGTGCCAGCAGCGACGGGAGGGTCTACAATGAGCAGTTCTTC. This translates into CASSDGRVYNEQFF. Together with reference TRBV9 and TRBJ2-1, the CDR3 gives the full variable domain: DSGVTQTPKHLITATGQRVTLRCSPRSGDLSVYWYQQSLDQGLQFLIQYYNGEERAKGNILERFSAQQFPDLHSELNLSSLELGDSALYFCASSDGRVYNEQFFGPGTRLTVL.

The chain links TRBV3-1 (or the pseudogene TRBV3-2) to TRBJ1-1; no clear D gene. Germline V gene data show CDR1 as LGHDT and CDR2 as YNNKEL (reference sequence). V shed 3 bases and J shed 5 bases, with 13 bases lying between them. The CDR3 totals 14 residues. CDR3 nucleotide sequence: TGTGCCAGCAGCCAGAGGGAGTCCAGGACTGAAGCTTTCTTT. Amino acid sequence: CASSQRESRTEAFF.

This clone was observed many times. The genes are TRBV4-3 and TRBJ2-7; 7 bases are shared with TRBD1. The J segment lost 3 bases and the V segment lost 0 bases, leaving 2 bases of the junction unmatched. There are 14 residues in the CDR3. The germline V gene encodes CDR1 LGHNA and CDR2 YSLEER. As DNA, the CDR3 is TGCGCCAGCAGCCAAGACAGGGGGAACTACGAGCAGTACTTC. This sequence encodes CASSQDRGNYEQYF.

The rearrangement joins TRBV11-3 to TRBJ2-5; D is perhaps TRBD2 (7 bases). The germline V gene has CDR1 SGHNT and CDR2 YENEEA. This CDR3 has 17 residues. Trimming left V 2 bases short and J 10 bases short, with 26 bases between. CDR3 amino acids: CASSLKLGRIGGGGQYF. As DNA, the CDR3 is TGTGCCAGCAGCTTAAAACTGGGCCGCATAGGGGGGGGAGGCCAGTACTTC. Drawing the rest from reference TRBV11-3 and TRBJ2-5, the complete variable domain is EAGVVQSPRYKIIEKKQPVAFWCNPISGHNTLYWYLQNLGQGPELLIRYENEEAVDDSQLPKDRFSAERLKGVDSTLKIQPAELGDSAVYLCASSLKLGRIGGGGQYFGPGTRLLVL.

The rearrangement links TRBV7-9 to TRBJ2-3; weak D call: TRBD1 (6 bases). From germline, CDR1 is SEHNR and CDR2 FQNEAQ (reference sequence). The CDR3 has 13 residues. With 5 bases removed from V and 4 bases from J, the gap between germline ends came to 10 bases. The CDR3 nucleotides are TGTGCCAGCAGCAGCTCAGGGGCAGATACGCAGTATTTT. Encoded protein: CASSSSGADTQYF.

The chain uses TRBV2 and TRBJ2-1, with D possibly TRBD2 on 6 matching bases. CDR1 SNHLY and CDR2 FYNNEI come from the germline V gene. V lost 11 bases and J lost 8, with 19 bases in between. The CDR3 is made up of 13 amino acids. CDR3 amino acids: CASLAVLSHEQFF. The CDR3 DNA follows: TGTGCCTCCTTAGCGGTCCTTTCGCATGAGCAGTTCTTC. The whole variable domain, filled in from reference TRBV2 and TRBJ2-1, reads EPEVTQTPSHQVTQMGQEVILRCVPISNHLYFYWYRQILGQKVEFLVSFYNNEISEKSEIFDDQFSVERPDGSNFTLKIRSTKLEDSAMYFCASLAVLSHEQFFGPGTRLTVL.

The chain couples TRBV20-1 to TRBJ2-7; 9 bases map to TRBD2. Per germline, CDR1 DFQATT and CDR2 SNEGSKA (reference sequence). There are 15 residues in the CDR3. V lost 3 bases and J lost 2; bases outside the gene matches: 8. CDR3 sequence (DNA): TGCAGTGCTAGTTTGAGCGGGAGGCCTACCTACGAGCAGTACTTC. Encoded protein: CSASLSGRPTYEQYF.

This clone was seen a single time. The chain employs TRBV5-6 and TRBJ2-1; D is undetermined. This CDR3 has 14 amino acids. Germline CDR1 reads SGHDT; CDR2 reads YYEEEE. V lost 3 bases, J lost 3 bases, and 10 bases lay in between. Here the CDR3 DNA reads TGTGCCAGCAGCTCGAAACCGGGCTACAATGAGCAGTTCTTC. It yields the protein CASSSKPGYNEQFF. The variable domain in full, completed from reference TRBV5-6 and TRBJ2-1, reads DAGVTQSPTHLIKTRGQQVTLRCSPKSGHDTVSWYQQALGQGPQFIFQYYEEEERQRGNFPDRFSGHQFPNYSSELNVNALLLGDSALYLCASSSKPGYNEQFFGPGTRLTVL.

J is TRBJ2-7 and V is TRBV7-2, with TRBD2 as a possible D gene (5 bases). The CDR3 extends over 15 amino acids. V lost 5 bases, J lost 0 bases, and 14 bases lay in between. Germline values: CDR1 SGHTA, CDR2 FQGNSA. The CDR3 nucleotides read TGTGCCAGCAGCCTGATGGAGGTTCCCTCCTACGAGCAGTACTTC. It yields the protein CASSLMEVPSYEQYF.

The gene calls are TRBV29-1 and TRBJ2-7, with TRBD1 matching over 8 bases. V lost 0 bases to trimming and J lost 3 bases; unmatched junction nucleotides: 7. The CDR3 is 15 residues long. In germline, CDR1 is SQVTM, CDR2 ANQGSEA. Here the CDR3 reads CSVEDQQGAVYEQYF. The CDR3 region has the DNA TGCAGCGTTGAAGATCAGCAGGGGGCTGTCTACGAGCAGTACTTC.

The J gene is TRBJ1-1, the V gene TRBV6-6; D might be TRBD1 (6 bases). Germline lookup yields CDR1 MNHNY and CDR2 SVGAGI (reference sequence). This CDR3 comprises 14 residues. The V end was cut by 8 bases, the J end by 5 bases, with 18 bases between. CDR3 region: CASGKTGLETEAFF. CDR3 in DNA: TGTGCCAGCGGTAAGACAGGCCTAGAGACTGAAGCTTTCTTT.

The chain carries TRBV5-8 and TRBJ1-6; D might be TRBD1 (5 bases). The germline gives CDR1 SGHTS, CDR2 YDEGEE. The V and J ends lost 5 bases and 4 bases respectively, with 19 bases between them. This CDR3 spans 17 amino acids. The DNA for the CDR3 is TGTGCCAGCAGAGACAGTCTTCTAGTGGGATATAATTCACCCCTCCACTTT. Translation: CASRDSLLVGYNSPLHF.

The rearrangement joins TRBV14 to TRBJ2-2; possibly TRBD2 for D (6 bases). CDR1 and CDR2 (germline): SGHDN, FVKESK. With 4 bases removed from V and 1 base from J, the gap between germline ends came to 10 bases. The CDR3 length is 15 residues. This chain's CDR3 is CASSPSGLNTGELFF. CDR3 DNA sequence: TGTGCCAGCAGCCCTTCGGGACTGAACACCGGGGAGCTGTTTTTT.

The rearrangement uses TRBV24-1 and TRBJ2-1; a weak D match, TRBD2 (8 bases). Per the germline V gene, CDR1 is KGHDR and CDR2 is SFDVKD. Trimming pared 2 bases from V and 8 bases from J, leaving 24 bases between. The CDR3 length is 18 residues. CDR3 sequence (DNA): TGTGCCACCAGTGATTATGCCCCGACAGGGACTAGTGTACATGAGCAGTTCTTC. Translating gives CATSDYAPTGTSVHEQFF.

This clone was picked up one time. The V gene is TRBV24-1, the J gene TRBJ2-7; 7 bases match TRBD2. Germline-derived CDR1 and CDR2 are KGHDR and SFDVKD. This CDR3 has 15 residues. V dropped 5 bases and J dropped 5; count of bases not matched to a gene: 11. CDR3 residues: CATSAKRGAGDEQYF. Here the CDR3 DNA reads TGTGCCACCAGTGCCAAAAGGGGTGCGGGAGACGAGCAGTACTTC.

V gene TRBV5-1 combines with J gene TRBJ2-3, with TRBD2 matching over 10 bases. CDR1 SGHRS and CDR2 YFSETQ come from the germline V gene. The CDR3 sequence is 16 residues long. V shed 1 base and J 2 bases; nucleotides not matched to a gene: 4. CDR3 nucleotides: TGCGCCAGCAGCTTGACTAGCGGGATAATCACAGATACGCAGTATTTT. It specifies CASSLTSGIITDTQYF.

The chain is built from TRBV6-4 and TRBJ2-2; the match to TRBD2 covers 13 bases. Germline CDR1 and CDR2: MRHNA and SNTAGT. V dropped 7 bases and J dropped 3; count of bases not matched to a gene: 8. The CDR3 sequence is 17 residues long. The CDR3 reads CASKELAGGPDTGELFF. The CDR3 bases are TGTGCCAGCAAGGAACTAGCGGGAGGGCCAGACACCGGGGAGCTGTTTTTT.

A few counts support this clone. The chain combines TRBV10-2 with TRBJ1-2; TRBD1 agrees at 12 bases. J was trimmed by 8 bases and V by 6 bases; bases with no gene match: 7. Germline CDR1 is WSHSY and CDR2 is SAAADI. The CDR3 totals 14 residues. CDR3: CASSRGQGAKGYTF. CDR3 nucleotide sequence: TGCGCCAGCAGCCGGGGACAGGGGGCGAAAGGCTACACCTTC.

The chain carries TRBV30 and TRBJ2-2, with TRBD1 matching 7 bases. The CDR3 runs to 15 residues. The V and J ends lost 5 bases and 4 bases, in that order; junction bases with no gene match: 10. Germline values: CDR1 GTSNPN, CDR2 SVGIG (reference sequence). CDR3 region: CAWEPGGQVTGELFF. CDR3 in DNA: TGTGCCTGGGAGCCCGGCGGACAGGTCACCGGGGAGCTGTTTTTT.

This clone has only a few counts. The V and J genes are TRBV28 and TRBJ1-5; TRBD1 matches at 8 bases. Losses at the gene ends were 1 base for V and 0 bases for J; bases not matched to a gene: 2. This CDR3 contains 16 residues. The germline gives CDR1 MDHEN, CDR2 SYDVKM. CDR3 in DNA: TGTGCCAGCAGTTTATTACAGGGGGTTAGCAATCAGCCCCAGCATTTT. This sequence encodes CASSLLQGVSNQPQHF.